The 20 T cell receptor beta chains listed next were all sequenced from one sample in a study of response to subunit inactivated influenza vaccine. TCRdb re-analysed the RT-PCR reads in MiXCR, keeping a single row per CDR3 protein. The table shows a few hundred thousand distinct CDR3 sequences, with around 13% occurring only once. Sequencing used PBMCs from blood, obtained about 13 days after vaccination. Receptors originate from a man aged 45-65 years who received an inactivated influenza vaccine.

V gene TRBV14 combines with J gene TRBJ2-7; D may be TRBD1 (5 bases). Germline CDR1 SGHDN, CDR2 FVKESK. The V end lost 2 bases, the J end lost 6 bases, and 14 bases lay between the germline ends. CDR3 size: 14 residues. CDR3 residues: CASSQTGQGFEQYF. The CDR3 DNA is TGTGCCAGCAGCCAAACTGGGCAGGGTTTCGAGCAGTACTTC.

This rearrangement joins TRBV6-2 or TRBV6-3 to TRBJ2-7, with D perhaps matching TRBD1 (6 bases). The V gene lost 5 bases and the J gene lost 6 bases, with 17 bases spanning the gap. CDR3 length: 14 residues. The germline V gene encodes CDR1 MNHEY and CDR2 SVGEGT. The CDR3 loop reads CASSVRDTVSEQYF. CDR3 nucleotides: TGTGCCAGCAGTGTCCGGGACACCGTCTCCGAGCAGTACTTC.

This clonotype appeared a few times. The chain carries TRBV12-3 or TRBV12-4 and TRBJ2-2, with 11 positions matching TRBD2. Trimming took 7 bases from V and 5 from J; bases not matched to a gene: 9. The CDR3 is made up of 16 amino acids. The CDR3 coding sequence is TGTGCCAGCACCCCTAGCGGGGGGCTCTTGACCGGGGAGCTGTTTTTT. Translation: CASTPSGGLLTGELFF.

The rearrangement joins TRBV18 to TRBJ2-7; TRBD1 or TRBD2 may be the D gene (5 bases each). The germline V gene encodes CDR1 KGHSH and CDR2 LQKENI. V was shortened by 0 bases and J by 7 bases, with 16 bases between the two germline ends. CDR3 length: 15 residues. The CDR3 sequence is CASSPPGRGPGEQYF. For the CDR3, the DNA is TGTGCCAGCTCACCACCGGGACGCGGGCCAGGGGAGCAGTACTTC.

This clonotype turned up a few times. The chain links TRBV20-1 to TRBJ2-7; D not certain. Germline values: CDR1 DFQATT, CDR2 SNEGSKA (reference sequence). With 2 bases removed from V and 4 bases from J, the gap between germline ends came to 9 bases. CDR3 size: 12 residues. The CDR3 nucleotides read TGCAGTGCTAGACAAGCACGGTACGAGCAGTACTTC. Protein: CSARQARYEQYF.

The chain links TRBV4-2 to TRBJ2-1; D is perhaps TRBD1 (6 bases). V shed 1 base and J shed 6 bases, with 13 bases lying between them. Germline CDR1 LGHNA, CDR2 YNFKEQ. CDR3 length: 15 residues. CDR3 region: CASSQAGDQANEQFF. The DNA of the CDR3 is TGTGCCAGCAGCCAAGCAGGGGATCAGGCCAATGAGCAGTTCTTC.

The chain joins TRBV20-1 to TRBJ2-3; D possibly corresponds to TRBD1 (5 bases). Germline lookup yields CDR1 DFQATT and CDR2 SNEGSKA (reference sequence). The V and J ends lost 3 bases and 5 bases respectively, with 15 bases between them. The CDR3 is 14 amino acids. CDR3 loop: CSARRQGGIDTQYF. Written as DNA, the CDR3 is TGCAGTGCTAGGAGGCAGGGTGGGATAGATACGCAGTATTTT.

The chain couples TRBV7-3 to TRBJ2-2; D is uncertain. V lost 0 bases and J lost 10, with 6 bases in between. Germline V gene sequence: CDR1 SGHTA, CDR2 FQGTGA. There are 12 residues in the CDR3. The CDR3 region is CASSLTDKELFF. CDR3 DNA: TGTGCCAGCAGCTTAACTGATAAGGAGCTGTTTTTT.

The V gene is TRBV6-2 or TRBV6-3, the J gene TRBJ2-1; a possible D gene is TRBD2 (5 bases). The CDR3 sequence is 14 residues long. V was pared by 2 bases and J by 9 bases, with 14 bases between. CDR1 and CDR2 (germline): MNHEY, SVGEGT. CDR3: CASSYGNVEGEQFF. CDR3 coding DNA: TGTGCCAGCAGTTACGGAAACGTAGAGGGTGAGCAGTTCTTC.

This clonotype was counted only a few times. The chain combines TRBV28 with TRBJ1-4; D perhaps matches TRBD1 (5 bases). Trimming left V 7 bases short and J 8 bases short, with 20 bases between. The CDR3 spans 15 residues. CDR1 MDHEN and CDR2 SYDVKM come from the germline V gene. The CDR3 region has the DNA TGTGCCAGCACCTCACCCGGGTGGGGGAGAGAAAAACTGTTTTTT. The encoded protein is CASTSPGWGREKLFF.

This sequence joins TRBV6-2 or TRBV6-3 and TRBJ2-1; TRBD1 matches 10 bases. Trimming at V came to 6 bases and at J to 5 bases, leaving 16 bases not matched to a gene. Germline V gene lookup returns CDR1 MNHEY and CDR2 SVGEGT. This CDR3 region has 18 residues. The CDR3 DNA reads as TGTGCCAGCAGACCGGGACAGGGGAGACCGGGAGTCAACAATGAGCAGTTCTTC. Its protein product is CASRPGQGRPGVNNEQFF.

V usage is TRBV2 and J usage is TRBJ2-7; 10 bases fit TRBD1. The ends lost 7 bases at V and 7 bases at J; junction bases unmatched: 10. Germline CDR1 and CDR2: SNHLY and FYNNEI. CDR3 length equals 14 residues. CDR3 in amino acids: CASTMDRGAGEQYF. CDR3 nucleotides: TGTGCCAGCACCATGGACAGGGGGGCGGGGGAGCAGTACTTC.

The V call is TRBV11-2, the J call TRBJ2-7; possibly TRBD1 for D (6 bases). CDR3 length: 15 residues. The germline gives CDR1 SGHAT, CDR2 FQNNGV. V was shortened by 0 bases and J by 3 bases, with 12 bases between the two germline ends. Here the CDR3 reads CASSLESGEIYEQYF. The CDR3 DNA follows: TGTGCCAGCAGCTTAGAGTCAGGGGAAATCTACGAGCAGTACTTC.

The V gene is TRBV7-9, the J gene TRBJ2-3, with D hard to call. V was pared by 5 bases and J by 0 bases, with 15 bases between. The V gene's germline CDR1 is SEHNR and CDR2 FQNEAQ (reference sequence). The CDR3 consists of 16 residues. The CDR3 DNA is TGTGCCAGCAGCCATCTCTCCAGGTTAAGCACAGATACGCAGTATTTT. Translated, it gives CASSHLSRLSTDTQYF.

The chain links TRBV12-3 or TRBV12-4 to TRBJ2-7; D may be TRBD1 or TRBD2 (5 bases each). The CDR3 is 15 amino acids. Trimming removed 4 bases from V and 5 bases from J, with 18 bases in between. The CDR3 DNA follows: TGTGCCAGCAGTTCCCCCTGGGGGTATAACGACGAGCAGTACTTC. It yields the protein CASSSPWGYNDEQYF.

About this clonotype itself: It may be a read error: a sequence one base away is much more abundant. This chain connects TRBV12-3 or TRBV12-4 to TRBJ2-3, with a tentative D call TRBD1 (6 bases). CDR3 size: 15 residues. CDR3 bases: TGTGCCGGCAGTGGCACAGGGTTAAACACAGATACGCAGTATTTT. Amino acid sequence: CAGSGTGLNTDTQYF.

This clonotype was seen a few times. The CDR3 DNA reads TGCGCCAGCAGCTTGGGAGGGACAGGCCCCCACGAGCAGTACTTC. Encoded protein: CASSLGGTGPHEQYF. J is TRBJ2-7 and V is TRBV5-1; the match to TRBD1 covers 8 bases. V dropped 0 bases and J dropped 5; count of bases not matched to a gene: 7. The CDR3 sequence is 15 residues long. Germline CDR1 reads SGHRS; CDR2 reads YFSETQ.

This clonotype has a handful of counts. The V gene is TRBV12-3 or TRBV12-4, the J gene TRBJ1-3; a weak D match, TRBD1 (5 bases). The V gene lost 2 bases and the J gene lost 1 base, with 12 bases spanning the gap. The CDR3 sequence is 16 residues long. In DNA form, the CDR3 reads TGTGCCAGCAGTTTATGGGACGGCGCTTCTGGAAACACCATATATTTT. It encodes CASSLWDGASGNTIYF.

The chain joins TRBV18 to TRBJ2-7, with 7 bases aligning to TRBD2. The CDR3 covers 15 residues. The V gene's germline CDR1 is KGHSH and CDR2 LQKENI. J gave up 4 bases and V 4 bases, and 10 bases lay outside the gene matches. The chain's CDR3 is CASSQTSSRGYEQYF. The CDR3 DNA is TGTGCCAGCTCACAGACTAGCAGCCGGGGTTACGAGCAGTACTTC.

The table lists this clonotype with a few counts. The rearrangement links TRBV10-1 to TRBJ2-1; perhaps TRBD2 as D (6 bases). Looked up from germline, CDR1 is WNHNN and CDR2 is SYGVQD (reference sequence). This CDR3 spans 17 amino acids. The germline V and J ends were trimmed by 2 bases and 1 base, with 15 bases remaining between them. CDR3 protein: CASSESVLARSYNEQFF. Written as DNA, the CDR3 is TGCGCCAGCAGTGAGAGCGTACTAGCTCGGTCCTACAATGAGCAGTTCTTC.